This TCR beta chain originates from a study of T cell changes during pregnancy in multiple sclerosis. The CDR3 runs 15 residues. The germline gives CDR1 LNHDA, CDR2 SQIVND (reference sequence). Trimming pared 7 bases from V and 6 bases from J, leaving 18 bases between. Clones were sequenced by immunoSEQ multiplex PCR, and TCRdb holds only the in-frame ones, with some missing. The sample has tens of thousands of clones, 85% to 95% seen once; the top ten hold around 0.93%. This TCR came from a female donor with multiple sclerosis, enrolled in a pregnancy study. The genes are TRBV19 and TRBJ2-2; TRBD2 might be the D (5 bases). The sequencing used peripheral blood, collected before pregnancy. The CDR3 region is CASTLGLEEAGELFF. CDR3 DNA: TGTGCCAGTACTTTAGGACTGGAGGAGGCCGGGGAGCTGTTTTTT.